This T cell receptor (beta chain) originates from a study of beta chain features in type 1 diabetes (dated 2018 in TCRdb). Background for the entire study: Patients and healthy donors did not differ in mean age, gender distribution, total cell number or subset yield. Whereas all 30 or so donors provided naive and central memory subsets, regulatory and stem cell-like memory subsets were isolated from just 8 patients and about eight healthy donors. Across all samples, about 110 million sorted cells were examined, and cell number per subset correlated strongly with RNA yield. In the study, TCRB repertoires of sorted circulating CD4+ T cell subsets from recently diagnosed type 1 diabetes patients were compared with those of matched healthy donors. Beyond this particular receptor, the publication reports: Naive, central memory and regulatory TCRB repertoires appeared more similar among patients than among healthy donors. PCR might favor shorter templates, but patient and control samples were amplified and corrected together, so any skew would affect both groups equally. Because small numbers of individuals were included in the HLA sub-analyses, any influence of HLA type on TCRB rearrangement was left unresolved. Because cDNA was sequenced instead of genomic DNA, activated cells with high expression could be over-represented, although the groups did not differ in activation or CD3 levels. Type 1 diabetes patients showed a moderate but significant shortening of TCRB CDR3 length in all four CD4+ subsets. At VDJ recombination sites, patients with type 1 diabetes made fewer insertions and deleted more nucleotides, a pattern implying thymic rearrangement abnormalities.

A note on this clone: Which antigen it targets is not known. The input lacks base qualities; no much larger clone sits a single base away.

The High Capacity cDNA Reverse Transcription Kit was used to reverse transcribe all of the isolated RNA, meaning that expressed TCRB transcripts were what got sequenced. Stem cell-like memory T cell samples underwent survey-depth immunoSEQ sequencing, averaging approximately 1 million total reads per sample. Sorted cells were lysed in RLT buffer, and RNA was extracted using DNase-treated RNeasy Micro or Mini kits according to cell number. To prevent cross-contamination, every cell subset was processed on its own, while patient and healthy donor samples were processed together. Using the immunoSEQ multiplex PCR, TCRB sequences were amplified from cDNA into 87-bp fragments spanning the CDR3 region. The amplicons were sequenced using the Illumina HiSeq platform. The original methods were these. PCR bias was corrected computationally using synthetic template baselines, and reads within Hamming distance 2 were collapsed, with unmergeable singletons discarded. Reads were aligned against IMGT to assign V, D and J genes, CDR3 length and insertions or deletions at six rearrangement sites. Clonotype counts were normalized to sorted cell number within each subset before computing true diversity and Gini coefficients with the tcR R package. The overlap coefficient, calculated on TCRB nucleotide sequences, was used to measure repertoire sharing. In TCRdb, the immuneACCESS table is reduced to in-frame sequences with V and J assigned. These tables do not hold every clone; where another copy was compared, an unresolved V gene accounts for under half, and the others remain unexplained. V and J calls and clone size are copied from that table; D and trimming were computed from the DNA. This sample holds around 15,000 clones; less than 45% were observed only once. Of the sample, roughly 0.56% is held by the ten largest clones.

The germline V gene (reference sequence) specifies MNHEY as CDR1 and SMNVEV as CDR2. Including cysteine and phenylalanine, the CDR3 has 12 amino acids. CDR3 DNA is the only sequence kept; it has 36 bases, read in frame from the first base. V is reduced by 7 bases and J by 8 bases, leaving a spacing of 9 bases between them. Each donor gave one peripheral blood draw, averaging around 0.11 L, which was collected into heparinised tubes. Naive, central memory, regulatory and stem cell-like memory CD4+ T cells were sorted on a BD FACSAria II using a panel including CD45RO, CCR7, CD25, CD127, CD95 and CD27. A purity above 95% was achieved for all sorted populations. PBMCs were separated immediately by Lymphoprep density gradient centrifugation and were stained directly, without being cultured. Samples were stained and sorted in pairs, with one healthy donor and one patient per experiment, so that batch effects were minimized.

The chain joins TRBV27 to TRBJ1-6; tentative D gene TRBD1, with 6 bases matching. The specimen was stem cell memory CD4+ T cells from blood. Sample cell subset or site, as interpreted from the label and publication: stem cell-like memory CD4+ T cells. This clonotype was sampled from a woman aged 40 to 50 in good health. The sequence in DNA is TGTGCCAGCAAGGACAGAGATTCACCCCTCCACTTT. It codes for CASKDRDSPLHF.